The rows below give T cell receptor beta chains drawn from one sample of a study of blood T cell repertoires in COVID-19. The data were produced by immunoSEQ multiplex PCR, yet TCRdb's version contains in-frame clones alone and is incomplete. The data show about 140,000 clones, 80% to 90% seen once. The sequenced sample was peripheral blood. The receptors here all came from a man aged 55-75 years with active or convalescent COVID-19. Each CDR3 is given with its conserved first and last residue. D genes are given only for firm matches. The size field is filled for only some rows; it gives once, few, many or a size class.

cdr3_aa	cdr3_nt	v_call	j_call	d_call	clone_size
CAWSVSGGTEAFF	TGTGCCTGGAGTGTATCTGGGGGGACTGAAGCTTTCTTT	TRBV30	TRBJ1-1	.	.
CASSQTGGGNYGYTF	TGTGCCAGCAGCCAAACGGGAGGGGGGAACTATGGCTACACCTTC	TRBV3-1/TRBV3-2	TRBJ1-2	.	.
CASSQENRQGREKLFF	TGCGCCAGCAGCCAAGAAAACAGGCAGGGTCGTGAAAAACTGTTTTTT	TRBV4-3	TRBJ1-4	.	.
CASSRLKGTSGTVHTDTQYF	TGTGCCAGCAGCCGCCTTAAAGGAACTAGCGGGACCGTACACACAGATACGCAGTATTTT	TRBV3-1/TRBV3-2	TRBJ2-3	TRBD2	once
CASSEEWAKNIQYF	TGTGCCAGCAGCGAGGAGTGGGCCAAAAACATTCAGTACTTC	TRBV2	TRBJ2-4	.	.
CASSLRGGDFVGELFF	TGTGCCAGCAGTTTACGAGGGGGCGATTTTGTCGGGGAGCTGTTTTTT	TRBV28	TRBJ2-2	TRBD1	.
CAWSARDRGSSNEKLFF	TGTGCCTGGAGTGCCCGGGACAGGGGGTCATCTAATGAAAAACTGTTTTTT	TRBV30	TRBJ1-4	TRBD1	.
CASSPTGTAGELFF	TGTGCCAGCTCACCGACAGGGACGGCCGGGGAGCTGTTTTTT	TRBV18	TRBJ2-2	TRBD1	.
CASSQDRGHGNTIYF	TGTGCCAGCAGCCAGGACAGGGGGCACGGAAACACCATATATTTT	TRBV5-4	TRBJ1-3	TRBD1	.
CASSKDDRVSQPQHF	TGTGCCAGCAGCAAGGACGACAGGGTCAGTCAGCCCCAGCATTTT	TRBV21-1	TRBJ1-5	.	.
CASPGGEQFF	TGTGCCAGCCCGGGAGGGGAGCAGTTCTTC	TRBV6-5	TRBJ2-1	TRBD2	.
CASSFGGRKETQYF	TGTGCCAGCAGTTTCGGGGGGCGGAAGGAGACCCAGTACTTC	TRBV28	TRBJ2-5	.	.
CASSLTTAYNEQFF	TGTGCCAGCAGCTTGACGACAGCCTACAATGAGCAGTTCTTC	TRBV9	TRBJ2-1	.	once
CASSLTPGATYEQYF	TGTGCCAGTAGTTTAACTCCGGGAGCTACTTACGAGCAGTACTTC	TRBV19	TRBJ2-7	.	.
CASRQSGANVLTF	TGTGCCAGTAGACAGTCTGGGGCCAACGTCCTGACTTTC	TRBV19	TRBJ2-6	.	.
CASSPFSGQQIYGYTF	TGTGCCAGCAGCCCATTTTCGGGACAGCAGATCTATGGCTACACCTTC	TRBV3-1/TRBV3-2	TRBJ1-2	TRBD1	.
CASSQGVDSGNTGELFF	TGTGCCAGCAGCCAGGGGGTGGATAGCGGGAACACCGGGGAGCTGTTTTTT	TRBV3-1/TRBV3-2	TRBJ2-2	.	.
CASSEAPRYQPQHF	TGCGCCAGCAGCGAGGCTCCCCGGTATCAGCCCCAGCATTTT	TRBV4-1	TRBJ1-5	.	.
CATRRDTGELFF	TGTGCCACCAGGCGAGACACCGGGGAGCTGTTTTTT	TRBV24-1	TRBJ2-2	.	few
CASSVASGQGLYTF	TGTGCCAGCAGCGTAGCGTCAGGACAGGGCCTCTACACCTTC	TRBV9	TRBJ1-2	TRBD1	.
CSASLGYLSYNEQFF	TGCAGTGCTAGTCTCGGGTACCTCTCCTACAATGAGCAGTTCTTC	TRBV20-1	TRBJ2-1	.	.
CASRVSSYEQYF	TGTGCCAGCAGGGTCAGCTCCTACGAGCAGTACTTC	TRBV2	TRBJ2-7	.	.
CASSTTTGQGNNEQFF	TGTGCCAGCAGTACCACGACGGGACAGGGAAACAATGAGCAGTTCTTC	TRBV9	TRBJ2-1	TRBD1	.
CASSSLAGSTDTQYF	TGTGCCAGCAGCTCTTTAGCGGGATCAACAGATACGCAGTATTTT	TRBV7-3	TRBJ2-3	TRBD2	.
CAWRLLHEQYF	TGTGCCTGGAGACTACTTCACGAGCAGTACTTC	TRBV30	TRBJ2-7	.	.
CASSEAHQGYKGYTF	TGTGCCAGCAGTGAAGCGCATCAGGGGTACAAAGGCTACACCTTC	TRBV6-1	TRBJ1-2	.	once
CASSHGSYEQYF	TGTGCCAGCAGCCACGGCTCCTACGAGCAGTACTTC	TRBV3-1/TRBV3-2	TRBJ2-7	.	.
CASSLNGHYGYTF	TGTGCCAGCAGCTTAAACGGTCACTATGGCTACACCTTC	TRBV7-2	TRBJ1-2	.	once
CASSQEAGGPYGYTF	TGTGCCAGCAGCCAAGAGGCAGGGGGCCCCTATGGCTACACCTTC	TRBV4-2	TRBJ1-2	TRBD1	.
CASSLRGLAGSPVYNEQFF	TGTGCCAGCAGTCTCCGGGGACTAGCGGGTTCCCCGGTATACAATGAGCAGTTCTTC	TRBV27	TRBJ2-1	TRBD2	.
CASSYQAGVGDTQYF	TGTGCCAGCAGTTACCAGGCGGGAGTGGGAGATACGCAGTATTTT	TRBV6-6	TRBJ2-3	TRBD2	.
CASSLPGHLSETQYF	TGTGCCAGCTCACTTCCAGGACACTTATCTGAGACCCAGTACTTC	TRBV18	TRBJ2-5	.	.
CASSGTTTNYGYTF	TGTGCCAGCTCGGGGACAACAACTAACTATGGCTACACCTTC	TRBV18	TRBJ1-2	.	.